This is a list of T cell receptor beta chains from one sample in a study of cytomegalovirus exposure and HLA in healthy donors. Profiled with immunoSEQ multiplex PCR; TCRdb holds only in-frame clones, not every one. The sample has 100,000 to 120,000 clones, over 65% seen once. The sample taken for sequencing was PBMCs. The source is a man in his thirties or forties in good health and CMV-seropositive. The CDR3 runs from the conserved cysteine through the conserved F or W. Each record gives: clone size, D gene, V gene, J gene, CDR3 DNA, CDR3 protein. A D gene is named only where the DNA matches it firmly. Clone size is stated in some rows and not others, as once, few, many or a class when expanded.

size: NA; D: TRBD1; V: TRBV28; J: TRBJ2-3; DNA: TGTGCCAGCAGTTTAAGTCTGGGGGACAGGGGAGGAGATACGCAGTATTTT; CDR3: CASSLSLGDRGGDTQYF
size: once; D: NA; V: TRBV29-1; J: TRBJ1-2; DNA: TGCAGCGTTTTGACAGGAGGCTACACCTTC; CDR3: CSVLTGGYTF
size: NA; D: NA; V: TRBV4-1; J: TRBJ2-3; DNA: TGCGCCAGCAGCCAAGATGCAGGGACAGATACGCAGTATTTT; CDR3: CASSQDAGTDTQYF
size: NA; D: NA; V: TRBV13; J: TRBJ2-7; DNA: TGTGCCAGCAGCCTTGGGGGGTACACCTACGAGCAGTACTTC; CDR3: CASSLGGYTYEQYF
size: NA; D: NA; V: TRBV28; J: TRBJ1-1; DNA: TGTGCCAGCAGTCCCCCGACAGCCCGGGGGACTGAAGCTTTCTTT; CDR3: CASSPPTARGTEAFF
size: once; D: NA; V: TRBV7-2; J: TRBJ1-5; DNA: TGTGCCAGCAGCTCCGAGGGACTTAATCAGCCCCAGCATTTT; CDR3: CASSSEGLNQPQHF
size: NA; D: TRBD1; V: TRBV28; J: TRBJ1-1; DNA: TGTGCCAGCAGTGTCACAGGGGGCTTCACTGAAGCTTTCTTT; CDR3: CASSVTGGFTEAFF
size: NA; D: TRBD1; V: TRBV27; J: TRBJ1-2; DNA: TGTGCCAGCAGTATGACAGGGAGCTATGGCTACACCTTC; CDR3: CASSMTGSYGYTF
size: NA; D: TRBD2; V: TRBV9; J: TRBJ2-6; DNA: TGTGCCAGCAGCGCCCCCCGGGGGAGGGAGCCTGGGGCCAACGTCCTGACTTTC; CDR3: CASSAPRGREPGANVLTF
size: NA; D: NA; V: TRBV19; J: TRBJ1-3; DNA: TGTGCCAGTAGGGCAGGGATCTCTGGAAACACCATATATTTT; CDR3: CASRAGISGNTIYF
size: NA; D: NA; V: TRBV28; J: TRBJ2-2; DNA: TGTGCCAGCAGACCCCAACTAGCAGTCGGGGAGCTGTTTTTT; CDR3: CASRPQLAVGELFF
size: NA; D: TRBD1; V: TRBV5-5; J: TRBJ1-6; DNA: TGTGCCAGCAGCACCGGACAGGGGCCCTATAATTCACCCCTCCACTTT; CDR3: CASSTGQGPYNSPLHF
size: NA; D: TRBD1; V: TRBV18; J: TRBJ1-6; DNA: TGTGCCAGCTCACCCGAGGCAGGGGGCAATAATTCACCCCTCCACTTT; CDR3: CASSPEAGGNNSPLHF
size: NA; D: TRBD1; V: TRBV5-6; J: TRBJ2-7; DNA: TGTGCCAGCAGCTTTAAGGGACAGTACTACGAGCAGTACTTC; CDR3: CASSFKGQYYEQYF
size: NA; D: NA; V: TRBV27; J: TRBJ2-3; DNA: TGTGCCAGCAGTTTTGGCAGGGGCACAGATACGCAGTATTTT; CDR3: CASSFGRGTDTQYF
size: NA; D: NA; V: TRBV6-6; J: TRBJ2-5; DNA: TGTGCCAGCAGTCGACAGAATGGGGAGACCCAGTACTTC; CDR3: CASSRQNGETQYF
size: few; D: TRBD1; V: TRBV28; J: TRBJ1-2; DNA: TGTGCCAGCCGGTGGACAGGGAAGGGCTATGGCTACACCTTC; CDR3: CASRWTGKGYGYTF
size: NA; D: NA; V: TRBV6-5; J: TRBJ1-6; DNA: TGTGCCAGCAGTTCGGGGTCGTATAATTCACCCCTCCACTTT; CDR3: CASSSGSYNSPLHF
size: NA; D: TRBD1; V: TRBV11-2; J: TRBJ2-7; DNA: TGTGCCAGCAGCCCGGGACAGACCTACGAGCAGTACTTC; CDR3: CASSPGQTYEQYF
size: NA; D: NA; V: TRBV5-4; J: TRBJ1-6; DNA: TGTGCCAGCAGCCAAGGGGGCTCCTATAATTCACCCCTCCACTTT; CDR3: CASSQGGSYNSPLHF
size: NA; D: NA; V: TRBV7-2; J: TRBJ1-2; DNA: TGTGCCAGCAGCTTATACGGGGGATTTAACACCTTC; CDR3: CASSLYGGFNTF
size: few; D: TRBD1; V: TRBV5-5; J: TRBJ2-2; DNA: TGTGCCAGCAGCCAGACAGGGCGCGCCGGGGAGCTGTTTTTT; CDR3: CASSQTGRAGELFF
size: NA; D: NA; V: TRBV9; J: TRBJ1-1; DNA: TGTGCCAGCAGCGTAGAAAGGGGGTTGGACACTGAAGCTTTCTTT; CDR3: CASSVERGLDTEAFF
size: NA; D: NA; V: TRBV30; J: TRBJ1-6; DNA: TGTGCCTGGACCGACCGGGGCTATAATTCACCCCTCCACTTT; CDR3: CAWTDRGYNSPLHF
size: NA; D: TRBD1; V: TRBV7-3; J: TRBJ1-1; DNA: TGTGCCAGCAGCCCGGGACAGGGAAGGACTGAAGCTTTCTTT; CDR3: CASSPGQGRTEAFF
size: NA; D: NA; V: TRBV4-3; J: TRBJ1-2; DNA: TGCGCCAGCAGCCAAGAAGTCCTTGGCACGAACTATGGCTACACCTTC; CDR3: CASSQEVLGTNYGYTF
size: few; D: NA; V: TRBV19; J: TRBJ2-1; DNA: TGTGCCAGTAGTATGACTTTGCGGGCAGGGGACCTTGCGCAGTTCTTC; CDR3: CASSMTLRAGDLAQFF
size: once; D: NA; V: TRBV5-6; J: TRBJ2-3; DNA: TGTGCCAGCACGCGGCATGAGACGCAGTATTTT; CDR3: CASTRHETQYF
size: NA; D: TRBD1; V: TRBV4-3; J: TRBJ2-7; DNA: TGCGCCAGCAGCCAATTGTTGGACAGGGGACTCTACGAGCAGTACTTC; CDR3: CASSQLLDRGLYEQYF
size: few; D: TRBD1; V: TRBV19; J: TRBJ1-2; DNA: TGTGCCAGTAGTATTGCAGGGGGCTTCGACTATGGCTACACCTTC; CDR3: CASSIAGGFDYGYTF
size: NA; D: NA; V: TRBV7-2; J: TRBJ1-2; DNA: TGTGCCAGCAGCCCCCATCGGGCGGGAAACTATGGCTACACCTTC; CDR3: CASSPHRAGNYGYTF
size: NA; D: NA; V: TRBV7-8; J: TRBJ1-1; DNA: TGTGCCAGCAACAACGGCAGGGTTAGGAACACTGAAGCTTTCTTT; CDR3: CASNNGRVRNTEAFF
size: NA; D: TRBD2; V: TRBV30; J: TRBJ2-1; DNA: TGTGCCTGGAGGGCCGCGGGGGGCCCCGACAATGAGCAGTTCTTC; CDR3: CAWRAAGGPDNEQFF
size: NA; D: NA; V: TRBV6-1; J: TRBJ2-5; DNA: TGTGCCAGCAGCCCCCAGGAGACCCAGTACTTC; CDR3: CASSPQETQYF
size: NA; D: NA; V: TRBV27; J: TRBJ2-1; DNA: TGTGCCAGCAGTTTAGGCAGCTACAATGAGCAGTTCTTC; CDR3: CASSLGSYNEQFF
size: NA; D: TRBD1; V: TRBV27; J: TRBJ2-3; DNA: TGTGCCAGCAGTTTATTGGGACAGGGGGCTAGCACAGATACGCAGTATTTT; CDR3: CASSLLGQGASTDTQYF
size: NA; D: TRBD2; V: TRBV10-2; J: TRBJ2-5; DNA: TGCGCCAGCAGTGAGGGCCTAGCGGGTGGAGAGACCCAGTACTTC; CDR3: CASSEGLAGGETQYF
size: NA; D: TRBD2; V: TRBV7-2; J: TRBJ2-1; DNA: TGTGCCAGCAGCACGGGGGGAGCGGGGGGGGTCAATGAGCAGTTCTTC; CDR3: CASSTGGAGGVNEQFF
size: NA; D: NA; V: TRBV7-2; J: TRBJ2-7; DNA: TGTGCCAGCAGCTTAGCAGGCAGGGGCCCGGGGGAGCAGTACTTC; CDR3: CASSLAGRGPGEQYF